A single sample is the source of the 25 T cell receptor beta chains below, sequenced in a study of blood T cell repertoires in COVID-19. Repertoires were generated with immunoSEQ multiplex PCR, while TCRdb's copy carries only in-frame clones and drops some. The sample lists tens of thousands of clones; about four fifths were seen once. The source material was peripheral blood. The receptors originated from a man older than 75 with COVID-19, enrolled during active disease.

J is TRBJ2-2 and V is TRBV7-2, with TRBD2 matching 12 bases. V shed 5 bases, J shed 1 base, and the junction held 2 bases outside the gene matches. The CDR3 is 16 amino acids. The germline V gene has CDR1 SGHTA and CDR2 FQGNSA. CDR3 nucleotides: TGTGCCAGCAGCGTGACTAGCGGGGGGAACACCGGGGAGCTGTTTTTT. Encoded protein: CASSVTSGGNTGELFF.

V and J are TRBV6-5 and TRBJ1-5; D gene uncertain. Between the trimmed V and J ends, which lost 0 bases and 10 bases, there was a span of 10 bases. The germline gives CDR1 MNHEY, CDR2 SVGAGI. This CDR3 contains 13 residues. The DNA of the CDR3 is TGTGCCAGCAGTTACTCGAGCGAGGGTCCCCAGCATTTT. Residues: CASSYSSEGPQHF.

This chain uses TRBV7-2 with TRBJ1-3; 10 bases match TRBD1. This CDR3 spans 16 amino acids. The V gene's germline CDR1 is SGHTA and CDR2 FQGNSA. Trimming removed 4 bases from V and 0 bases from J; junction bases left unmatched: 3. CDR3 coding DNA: TGTGCCAGCAGCTCCTGGACAGGGGGCTCTGGAAACACCATATATTTT. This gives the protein CASSSWTGGSGNTIYF. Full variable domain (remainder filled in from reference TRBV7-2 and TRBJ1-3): GAGVSQSPSNKVTEKGKDVELRCDPISGHTALYWYRQSLGQGLEFLIYFQGNSAPDKSGLPSDRFSAERTGGSVSTLTIQRTQQEDSAVYLCASSSWTGGSGNTIYFGEGSWLTVV.

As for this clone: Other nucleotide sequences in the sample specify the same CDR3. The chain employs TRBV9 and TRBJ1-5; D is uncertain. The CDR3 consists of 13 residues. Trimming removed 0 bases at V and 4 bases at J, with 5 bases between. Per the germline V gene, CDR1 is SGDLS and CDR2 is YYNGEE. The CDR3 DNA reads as TGTGCCAGCAGCGTAGCGGGGAATCAGCCCCAGCATTTT. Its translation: CASSVAGNQPQHF.

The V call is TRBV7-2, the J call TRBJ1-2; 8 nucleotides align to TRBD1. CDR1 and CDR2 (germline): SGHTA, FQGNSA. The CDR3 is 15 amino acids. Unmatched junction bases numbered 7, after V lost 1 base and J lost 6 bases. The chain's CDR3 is CTSSLGTGSFDGYTF. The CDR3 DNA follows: TGTACCAGCAGCTTAGGGACAGGGTCGTTCGATGGCTACACCTTC.

The CDR3 loop is CAWTTSGRARTGELFF. DNA of the CDR3: TGTGCCTGGACTACTAGCGGGAGGGCCCGAACCGGGGAGCTGTTTTTT. V and J are TRBV30 and TRBJ2-2; TRBD2 matches at 13 bases. The CDR3 sequence is 16 residues long. The germline V gene encodes CDR1 GTSNPN and CDR2 SVGIG (reference sequence). After removal of 4 bases from V and 5 bases from J, the junction contained 7 bases not matched to a gene.

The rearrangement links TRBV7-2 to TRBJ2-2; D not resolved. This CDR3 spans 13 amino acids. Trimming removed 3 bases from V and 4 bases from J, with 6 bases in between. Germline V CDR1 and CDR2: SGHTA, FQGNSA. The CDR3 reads CASSFPVTGELFF. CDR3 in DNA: TGTGCCAGCAGCTTCCCCGTCACCGGGGAGCTGTTTTTT.

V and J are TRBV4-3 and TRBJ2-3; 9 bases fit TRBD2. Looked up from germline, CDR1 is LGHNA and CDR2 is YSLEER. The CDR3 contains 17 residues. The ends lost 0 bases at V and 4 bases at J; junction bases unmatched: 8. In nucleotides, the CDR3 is TGCGCCAGCAGCCAAGATGAAGGTAGCGGGAGAGCAGATACGCAGTATTTT. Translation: CASSQDEGSGRADTQYF.

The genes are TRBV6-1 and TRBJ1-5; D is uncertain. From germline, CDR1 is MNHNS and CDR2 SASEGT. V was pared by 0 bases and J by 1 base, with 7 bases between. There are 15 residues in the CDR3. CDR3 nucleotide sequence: TGTGCCAGCAGTGAAGCGCGTCACAGCAATCAGCCCCAGCATTTT. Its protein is CASSEARHSNQPQHF.

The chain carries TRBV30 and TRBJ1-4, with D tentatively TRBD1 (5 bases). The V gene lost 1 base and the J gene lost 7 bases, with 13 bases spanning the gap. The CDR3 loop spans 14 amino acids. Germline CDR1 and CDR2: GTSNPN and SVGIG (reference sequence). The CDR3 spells CAWSGGDGTEKLFF. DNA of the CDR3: TGTGCCTGGAGTGGGGGGGACGGGACTGAAAAACTGTTTTTT.

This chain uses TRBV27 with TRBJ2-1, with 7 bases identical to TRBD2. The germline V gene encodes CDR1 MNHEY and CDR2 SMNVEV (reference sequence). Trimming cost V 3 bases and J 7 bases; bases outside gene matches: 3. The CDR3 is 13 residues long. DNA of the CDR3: TGTGCCAGCAGTTTCGTGGGGGGGAATGAGCAGTTCTTC. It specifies CASSFVGGNEQFF.

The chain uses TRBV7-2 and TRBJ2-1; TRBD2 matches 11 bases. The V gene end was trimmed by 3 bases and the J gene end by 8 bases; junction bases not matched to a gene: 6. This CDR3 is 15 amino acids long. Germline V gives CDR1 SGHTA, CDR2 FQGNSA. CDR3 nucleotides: TGTGCCAGCAGCTTGGGTAGCGGGAGGGTAGATGAGCAGTTCTTC. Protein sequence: CASSLGSGRVDEQFF. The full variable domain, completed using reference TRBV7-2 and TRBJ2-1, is GAGVSQSPSNKVTEKGKDVELRCDPISGHTALYWYRQSLGQGLEFLIYFQGNSAPDKSGLPSDRFSAERTGGSVSTLTIQRTQQEDSAVYLCASSLGSGRVDEQFFGPGTRLTVL.

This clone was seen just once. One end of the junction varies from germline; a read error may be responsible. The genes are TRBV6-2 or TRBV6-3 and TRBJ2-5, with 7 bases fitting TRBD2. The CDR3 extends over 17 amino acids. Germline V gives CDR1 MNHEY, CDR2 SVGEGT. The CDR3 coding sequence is TGTGCCGGCAGTTACTCGTTACGGACGGGGGGTGGGGAGACCCAGTACTTC. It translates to CAGSYSLRTGGGETQYF.

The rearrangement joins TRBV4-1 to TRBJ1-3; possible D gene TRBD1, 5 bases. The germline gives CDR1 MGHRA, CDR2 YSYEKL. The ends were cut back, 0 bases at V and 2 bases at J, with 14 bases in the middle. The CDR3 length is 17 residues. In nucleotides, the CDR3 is TGCGCCAGCAGCCAAGATAGGGGTGGAGAAACTGGAAACACCATATATTTT. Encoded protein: CASSQDRGGETGNTIYF.

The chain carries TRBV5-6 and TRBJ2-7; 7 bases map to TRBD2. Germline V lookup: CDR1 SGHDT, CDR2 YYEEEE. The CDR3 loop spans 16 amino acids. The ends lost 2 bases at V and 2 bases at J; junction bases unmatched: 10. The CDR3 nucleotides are TGTGCCAGCAGCTTTTTATTGGGGAGCGGGACCTACGAGCAGTACTTC. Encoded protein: CASSFLLGSGTYEQYF.

CDR3 loop: CASSPWTGRNTEAFF. CDR3 coding DNA: TGTGCCAGCAGCCCGTGGACAGGGAGGAACACTGAAGCTTTCTTT. J is TRBJ1-1 and V is TRBV7-2; the match to TRBD1 covers 8 bases. With V trimmed by 5 bases and J by 1 base, 6 bases remained unmatched. Germline CDR1 SGHTA, CDR2 FQGNSA. The CDR3 consists of 15 residues. Complete variable domain (other parts from reference TRBV7-2 and TRBJ1-1): GAGVSQSPSNKVTEKGKDVELRCDPISGHTALYWYRQSLGQGLEFLIYFQGNSAPDKSGLPSDRFSAERTGGSVSTLTIQRTQQEDSAVYLCASSPWTGRNTEAFFGQGTRLTVV.

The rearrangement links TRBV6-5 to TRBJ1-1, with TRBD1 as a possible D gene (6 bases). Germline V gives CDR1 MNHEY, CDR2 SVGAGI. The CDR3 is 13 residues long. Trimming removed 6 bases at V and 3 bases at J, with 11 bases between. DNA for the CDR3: TGTGCCAGCAGCCTGGGGGCAGACACTGAAGCTTTCTTT. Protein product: CASSLGADTEAFF.

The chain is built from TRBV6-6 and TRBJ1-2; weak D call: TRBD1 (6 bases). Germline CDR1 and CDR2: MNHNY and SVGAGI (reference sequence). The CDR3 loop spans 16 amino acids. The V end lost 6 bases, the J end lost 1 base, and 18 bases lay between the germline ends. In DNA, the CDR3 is TGTGCCAGCAGACGTGATTCGGGGGGCGATAACTATGGCTACACCTTC. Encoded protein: CASRRDSGGDNYGYTF.

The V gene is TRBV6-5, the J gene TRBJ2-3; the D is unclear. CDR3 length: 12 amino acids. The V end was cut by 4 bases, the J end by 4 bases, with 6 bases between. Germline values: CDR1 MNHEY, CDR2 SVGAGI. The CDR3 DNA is TGTGCCAGCAGTTCTACCCCAGATACGCAGTATTTT. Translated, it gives CASSSTPDTQYF.

The CDR3: CASSVKGGPANYGYTF. DNA of the CDR3: TGTGCCAGCAGCGTAAAAGGAGGGCCAGCTAACTATGGCTACACCTTC. The chain is built from TRBV9 and TRBJ1-2, with unresolved D. V lost 1 base and J lost 0, with 13 bases in between. This CDR3 is 16 amino acids long. The germline V gene has CDR1 SGDLS and CDR2 YYNGEE.

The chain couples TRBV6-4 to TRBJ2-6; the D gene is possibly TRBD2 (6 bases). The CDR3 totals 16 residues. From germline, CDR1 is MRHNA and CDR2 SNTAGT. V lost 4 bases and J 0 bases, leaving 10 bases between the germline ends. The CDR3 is CASSAGLNSGANVLTF. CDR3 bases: TGTGCCAGCAGTGCGGGACTGAACTCTGGGGCCAACGTCCTGACTTTC.

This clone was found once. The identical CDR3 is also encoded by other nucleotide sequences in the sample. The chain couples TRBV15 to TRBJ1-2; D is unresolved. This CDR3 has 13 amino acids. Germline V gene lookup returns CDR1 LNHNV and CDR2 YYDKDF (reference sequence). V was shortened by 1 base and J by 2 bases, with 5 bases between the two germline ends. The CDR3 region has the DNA TGTGCCACCAGCAGAGGAGGGAACTATGGCTACACCTTC. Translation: CATSRGGNYGYTF.

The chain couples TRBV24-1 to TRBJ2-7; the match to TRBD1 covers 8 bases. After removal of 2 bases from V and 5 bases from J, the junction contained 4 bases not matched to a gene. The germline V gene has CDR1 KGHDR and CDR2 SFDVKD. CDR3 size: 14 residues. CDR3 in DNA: TGTGCCACCAGTGATTCCGGGACAGGCAACGAGCAGTACTTC. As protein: CATSDSGTGNEQYF.

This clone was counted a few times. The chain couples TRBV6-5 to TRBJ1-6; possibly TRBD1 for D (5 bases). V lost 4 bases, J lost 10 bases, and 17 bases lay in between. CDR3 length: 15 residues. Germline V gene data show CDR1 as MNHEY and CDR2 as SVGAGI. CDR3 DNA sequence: TGTGCCAGCAGTTTCCATCCGGGACTCTACTCACCCCTCCACTTT. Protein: CASSFHPGLYSPLHF.

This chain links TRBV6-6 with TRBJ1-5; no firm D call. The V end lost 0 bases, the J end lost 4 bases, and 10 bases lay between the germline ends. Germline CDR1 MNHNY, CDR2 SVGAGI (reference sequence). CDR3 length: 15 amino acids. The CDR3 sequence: CASSYSQQINQPQHF. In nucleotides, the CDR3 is TGTGCCAGCAGTTACTCGCAACAGATAAATCAGCCCCAGCATTTT.